Listed below are T cell receptor beta chains from one sample, sequenced in a study of OX40 agonist ivuxolimab in advanced cancers. Here immunoSEQ multiplex PCR was the method, and the copy in TCRdb shows in-frame clones only, minus some. The table shows about 19,000 clones, with 85% to 90% occurring only once. The sequencing here drew on CD4+ or CD8+ T cells sorted from blood, taken in a trial of the OX40 agonist ivuxolimab. The receptors originated from an adult with an advanced solid tumor such as melanoma, head and neck, liver or kidney cancer. Each CDR3 is given with its conserved first and last residue. D genes are given only for firm matches. Clone size is given for some rows only: seen once, a few or many times, or a class if the clone is expanded.

D	V	J	size	CDR3	DNA
NA	TRBV7-2	TRBJ1-1	once	CAMTPLGTEAFF	TGTGCCATGACCCCACTGGGGACTGAAGCTTTCTTT
TRBD1	TRBV11-2	TRBJ2-7	NA	CASSSTLTDRVVYEQYF	TGTGCCAGCAGCTCAACACTAACGGACAGGGTGGTCTACGAGCAGTACTTC
TRBD2	TRBV9	TRBJ2-1	once	CASSVASGRVYNEQFF	TGTGCCAGCAGCGTAGCTAGCGGGAGAGTGTACAATGAGCAGTTCTTC
NA	TRBV7-9	TRBJ2-5	NA	CASSFTGTQYF	TGTGCCAGCAGCTTTACAGGGACCCAGTACTTC
TRBD2	TRBV4-2	TRBJ2-1	NA	CASSQDRVTSGDVNEQFF	TGTGCCAGCAGCCAAGATCGGGTGACTAGCGGGGATGTCAATGAGCAGTTCTTC
TRBD1	TRBV7-2	TRBJ1-2	NA	CASTGTDYGYTF	TGTGCCAGTACCGGGACAGATTATGGCTACACCTTC
TRBD1	TRBV27	TRBJ2-7	NA	CASSPRQGLEQYF	TGTGCCAGCAGTCCCCGACAGGGCCTCGAGCAGTACTTC
NA	TRBV9	TRBJ2-7	NA	CASSVGVSYEQYF	TGTGCCAGCAGCGTAGGAGTTAGCTACGAGCAGTACTTC
TRBD2	TRBV27	TRBJ2-7	NA	CASSLSTSGDYEQYF	TGTGCCAGCAGTTTATCGACTAGCGGGGACTACGAGCAGTACTTC
NA	TRBV7-2	TRBJ2-7	NA	CASSPGLVGGYEQYF	TGTGCCAGCAGCCCTGGGCTGGTAGGTGGCTACGAGCAGTACTTC
NA	TRBV19	TRBJ1-3	NA	CASTDGPGNTIYF	TGTGCCAGTACCGACGGTCCTGGAAACACCATATATTTT
NA	TRBV4-3	TRBJ2-7	NA	CASSQGRHYSYEQYF	TGCGCCAGCAGCCAAGGAAGACATTACTCCTACGAGCAGTACTTC
NA	TRBV6-1	TRBJ1-1	NA	CASSEPQGVRTEAFF	TGTGCCAGCAGTGAACCCCAGGGCGTCCGAACTGAAGCTTTCTTT
NA	TRBV15	TRBJ1-1	NA	CATKEGTEAFF	TGTGCCACGAAAGAGGGCACTGAAGCTTTCTTT
NA	TRBV6-5	TRBJ1-2	NA	CASSYSGDGYTF	TGTGCCAGCAGTTACTCGGGGGATGGCTACACCTTC
NA	TRBV10-3	TRBJ2-5	NA	CAISDGDGLGGTQYF	TGTGCCATCAGTGATGGTGATGGACTAGGGGGGACCCAGTACTTC
NA	TRBV4-1	TRBJ2-1	NA	CASSQFDSYNEQFF	TGCGCCAGCAGCCAATTCGACAGCTACAATGAGCAGTTCTTC
NA	TRBV7-2	TRBJ2-7	NA	CASSLVSGQISYEQYF	TGTGCCAGCAGCTTAGTGTCGGGACAAATCTCCTACGAGCAGTACTTC
NA	TRBV7-4	TRBJ2-7	once	CASRGEQTYEQYF	TGTGCCAGCAGGGGGGAACAGACCTACGAGCAGTACTTC
NA	TRBV2	TRBJ2-7	NA	CASKGGRGYEQYF	TGTGCCAGCAAGGGCGGAAGGGGCTACGAGCAGTACTTC
TRBD2	TRBV18	TRBJ2-5	NA	CASAGLGGHSGTQYF	TGTGCCAGCGCCGGACTAGGTGGGCACAGTGGGACCCAGTACTTC
TRBD2	TRBV6-5	TRBJ2-1	once	CASSYAAGASEQFF	TGTGCCAGCAGTTACGCGGCGGGAGCCTCTGAGCAGTTCTTC
TRBD1	TRBV7-9	TRBJ2-3	NA	CASRPGTGRTLSTDTQYF	TGTGCCAGCAGACCCGGGACAGGGAGGACCCTTAGCACAGATACGCAGTATTTT